Following are 21 T cell receptor beta chains from one sample sequenced in a study of T cells in Graves' hyperthyroidism and ophthalmopathy. Researchers took RNA transcripts and amplified the TCR beta CDR3 regions from them. Carried out on the TCR CDR3, a first-round RT-PCR used the HTBI primer set. TCRdb analysed the multiplex PCR reads with MiXCR anew, one entry per CDR3 protein. The repertoire holds 560,000 or so distinct CDR3 sequences, with approximately 44% as singletons. The material sequenced was peripheral blood or thyroid tissue (not recorded which). The receptors shown here come from a woman aged 18-29 years with Graves' hyperthyroidism.

The genes are TRBV20-1 and TRBJ1-5; TRBD1 matches at 9 bases. This CDR3 is 19 amino acids long. Germline V gene sequence: CDR1 DFQATT, CDR2 SNEGSKA (reference sequence). With V trimmed by 0 bases and J by 1 base, 13 bases remained unmatched. CDR3 sequence: CSARDASGGTGQSNQPQHF. In DNA form, the CDR3 reads TGCAGTGCTAGAGATGCTTCGGGGGGGACAGGGCAAAGCAATCAGCCCCAGCATTTT.

The chain uses TRBV20-1 and TRBJ1-5; no clear D. CDR1 is DFQATT, CDR2 SNEGSKA, per germline (reference sequence). The CDR3 runs 14 residues. V lost 3 bases, J lost 3 bases, and 12 bases lay in between. In nucleotides, the CDR3 is TGCAGTGCTAGTATCGCCAGACCCAATCAGCCCCAGCATTTT. This sequence encodes CSASIARPNQPQHF.

This clonotype has only one observation. Because the CDR3 is missing its conserved closing phenylalanine or tryptophan, this is likely a read error. V gene TRBV7-9 combines with J gene TRBJ2-7; D possibly corresponds to TRBD1 (5 bases). This CDR3 is built from 14 residues. Germline V gene lookup returns CDR1 SEHNR and CDR2 FQNEAQ (reference sequence). Between the trimmed V and J ends, which lost 1 base and 2 bases, there was a span of 9 bases. In DNA, the CDR3 is TGTGCCAGCAGCTTAGTAGGGGTTGCCTACGAGCAGTACTAC. Protein: CASSLVGVAYEQYY.

This rearrangement joins TRBV20-1 to TRBJ2-7; no clear D gene. Germline CDR1 is DFQATT and CDR2 is SNEGSKA (reference sequence). The CDR3 sequence is 13 residues long. Trimming shortened V by 3 bases and J by 1 base, and 10 bases separated the two germline ends. The CDR3 region is CSARAQSSYEQYF. The CDR3 DNA is TGCAGTGCTAGGGCCCAGAGTTCCTACGAGCAGTACTTC.

In this sample, this clonotype turned up many times. The rearrangement joins TRBV20-1 to TRBJ2-7; 11 bases line up with TRBD1. Germline V gene sequence: CDR1 DFQATT, CDR2 SNEGSKA (reference sequence). The CDR3 extends over 14 amino acids. Trimming at V came to 5 bases and at J to 7 bases, leaving 10 bases not matched to a gene. Here the CDR3 DNA reads TGCAGTGCTCCCAGTCCGGGACAGGGGGAAGAGCAGTACTTC. Its protein is CSAPSPGQGEEQYF.

This clonotype was seen at least ten times. This sequence joins TRBV29-1 and TRBJ1-1; perhaps TRBD1 as D (6 bases). V gave up 1 base and J gave up 8 bases, with 8 bases separating them. Germline CDR1 reads SQVTM; CDR2 reads ANQGSEA. CDR3 length equals 11 residues. The CDR3 nucleotides read TGCAGCGTTGAAGGGACAGTGGAAGCTTTCTTT. This gives the protein CSVEGTVEAFF.

Details on this clonotype: The CDR3 carries no conserved terminal phenylalanine or tryptophan, so it likely arises from a read error. V is TRBV24-1 and J is TRBJ1-1; D is uncertain. V lost 5 bases and J lost 1, with 19 bases in between. The CDR3 has 17 residues. Per the germline V gene, CDR1 is KGHDR and CDR2 is SFDVKD. CDR3 sequence reads: CATSVWAASRRNTEAFY. In nucleotides, the CDR3 is TGTGCCACCAGTGTCTGGGCAGCCTCAAGGAGGAACACTGAAGCTTTCTAT.

This clonotype was seen repeatedly, ten times or more. The chain combines TRBV7-3 with TRBJ1-2, with 7 bases matching TRBD1. The CDR3 has 13 residues. Germline values: CDR1 SGHTA, CDR2 FQGTGA. The junction had 7 bases not matched to a gene; V was cut back by 5 bases and J by 7 bases. The CDR3 loop is CASSQTGKIGYTF. The CDR3 nucleotides are TGTGCCAGCAGCCAGACAGGGAAGATTGGCTACACCTTC.

The chain has TRBV20-1 and TRBJ2-7; D not resolved. Germline CDR1 is DFQATT and CDR2 is SNEGSKA (reference sequence). V lost 5 bases and J 2 bases, leaving 13 bases between the germline ends. The CDR3 is made up of 13 amino acids. DNA of the CDR3: TGCAGTGCTTTAGGAGAAACGACCTACGAGCAGTACTTC. Translating gives CSALGETTYEQYF.

The gene calls are TRBV15 and TRBJ1-3; 8 bases match TRBD1. The V segment lost 2 bases and the J segment 3 bases; nucleotides outside the gene matches: 6. CDR1 is LNHNV, CDR2 YYDKDF, per germline (reference sequence). The CDR3 runs to 16 residues. CDR3: CATSRSRGLGGNTIYF. DNA of the CDR3: TGTGCCACCAGCAGATCCAGGGGGCTCGGTGGAAACACCATATATTTT.

This chain connects TRBV9 to TRBJ1-2; D is unclear. Between the trimmed V and J ends, which lost 0 bases and 8 bases, there was a span of 14 bases. This CDR3 comprises 14 residues. The germline gives CDR1 SGDLS, CDR2 YYNGEE. The CDR3 DNA follows: TGTGCCAGCAGCGTAGGAGCACCCGCGGACGGCTACACCTTC. This sequence encodes CASSVGAPADGYTF.

V gene TRBV7-9 combines with J gene TRBJ2-7; perhaps D is TRBD1 or TRBD2 (7 bases each). The germline V and J ends were trimmed by 5 bases and 2 bases, with 22 bases remaining between them. The V gene's germline CDR1 is SEHNR and CDR2 FQNEAQ (reference sequence). The CDR3 contains 17 residues. The DNA for the CDR3 is TGTGCCAGCAGCCTGCCCTCAGGGGGGGGCAAAACCTACGAGCAGTACTTC. Translating gives CASSLPSGGGKTYEQYF.

J is TRBJ2-7 and V is TRBV11-2, with D possibly being TRBD1 or TRBD2 (5 bases each). Trimming took 5 bases from V and 6 from J, leaving 20 bases between them. The CDR3 spans 15 residues. Germline V gene sequence: CDR1 SGHAT, CDR2 FQNNGV. Written as DNA, the CDR3 is TGTGCCAGCAGCGTTGGTTCCGGGGCCACTGGCGAGCAGTACTTC. It translates to CASSVGSGATGEQYF.

This clonotype occurred a few times. DNA of the CDR3: TGCAGTGCCGAACAAAGTAACTACGAGCAGTACTTC. Protein sequence: CSAEQSNYEQYF. The chain carries TRBV20-1 and TRBJ2-7, with unresolved D. Germline-derived CDR1 and CDR2 are DFQATT and SNEGSKA (reference sequence). V lost 6 bases and J 3 bases, leaving 12 bases between the germline ends. This CDR3 has 12 amino acids.

The V and J genes are TRBV24-1 and TRBJ2-5; the match to TRBD1 covers 7 bases. V dropped 1 base and J dropped 11; count of bases not matched to a gene: 12. This CDR3 is built from 15 residues. CDR1 is KGHDR and CDR2 is SFDVKD in the germline V gene. As DNA, the CDR3 is TGTGCCACCAGTGATTTCTCCGACAGGGAACATACGCAGTACTTC. Amino acid sequence: CATSDFSDREHTQYF.

As DNA, the CDR3 is TGTGCCACCAGCAGATCACGGGGCCTAGGCCAGCCCCAGCATTTT. The encoded protein is CATSRSRGLGQPQHF. The rearrangement uses TRBV15 and TRBJ1-5, with D maybe TRBD1 (5 bases). The CDR3 sequence is 15 residues long. V lost 2 bases and J 7 bases, leaving 15 bases between the germline ends. The germline V gene has CDR1 LNHNV and CDR2 YYDKDF (reference sequence).

There are many counts of this clonotype. This chain connects TRBV7-8 to TRBJ2-7; no definite D call. Trimming took 4 bases from V and 5 from J, leaving 15 bases between them. CDR3 length: 14 amino acids. The germline V gene has CDR1 SGHVS and CDR2 FQNEAQ. CDR3 coding DNA: TGTGCCAGCAGCTCGGACGCACACTGGGACGAGCAGTACTTC. Amino acids: CASSSDAHWDEQYF.

The chain is built from TRBV10-3 and TRBJ2-2; 7 bases align to TRBD1. Germline CDR1 ENHRY, CDR2 SYGVKD. The CDR3 consists of 15 residues. Unmatched junction bases numbered 10, after V lost 10 bases and J lost 2 bases. Written as DNA, the CDR3 is TGTGCCAGCTTCCGAGGGACAGCAAACACCGGGGAGCTGTTTTTT. As protein: CASFRGTANTGELFF.

V gene TRBV10-3 combines with J gene TRBJ2-5; D may be TRBD1 (6 bases). Germline V CDR1 and CDR2: ENHRY, SYGVKD. Trimming stripped 3 bases from V and 1 base from J, with 12 bases between. CDR3 length: 15 residues. For the CDR3, the DNA is TGTGCCATCAGTGAAGTTCAGGGGAGCCAAGAGACCCAGTACTTC. It specifies CAISEVQGSQETQYF.

This clonotype was recorded many times. V and J are TRBV2 and TRBJ1-1; D is unclear. Trimming stripped 0 bases from V and 7 bases from J, with 9 bases between. The CDR3 consists of 13 residues. CDR1 and CDR2 from the germline V gene are SNHLY and FYNNEI. CDR3 residues: CASSEAQDNEAFF. In DNA form, the CDR3 reads TGTGCCAGCAGTGAAGCTCAGGATAATGAAGCTTTCTTT.

V gene TRBV7-9 combines with J gene TRBJ1-1; 9 positions agree with TRBD1. This CDR3 spans 17 amino acids. Germline V lookup: CDR1 SEHNR, CDR2 FQNEAQ (reference sequence). With V trimmed by 5 bases and J by 0 bases, 10 bases remained unmatched. CDR3 in DNA: TGTGCCAGCAGCATACATCGGACAGGGGACATGAACACTGAAGCTTTCTTT. It codes for CASSIHRTGDMNTEAFF. The complete variable domain, with remaining parts taken from reference TRBV7-9 and TRBJ1-1, reads DTGVSQNPRHKITKRGQNVTFRCDPISEHNRLYWYRQTLGQGPEFLTYFQNEAQLEKSRLLSDRFSAERPKGSFSTLEIQRTEQGDSAMYLCASSIHRTGDMNTEAFFGQGTRLTVV.